What follows is one T cell receptor (beta chain) and its context. Germline lookup yields CDR1 SQVTM and CDR2 ANQGSEA. This CDR3 comprises 13 residues. V was shortened by 5 bases and J by 4 bases, with 11 bases between the two germline ends. This record belongs to a study of OX40 agonist ivuxolimab in advanced cancers. Assay used: immunoSEQ multiplex PCR; TCRdb lists only in-frame clones, some missing. The sample carries some 58,000 clones, about 89% recorded once. This sequence joins TRBV29-1 and TRBJ1-4; no clear D. The sequence derives from an adult with an advanced solid tumor such as melanoma, head and neck, liver or kidney cancer. This specimen consisted of CD4+ or CD8+ T cells sorted from blood, obtained in a trial of the OX40 agonist ivuxolimab. The CDR3 coding sequence is TGCAGCGTTCTGGTGGCGAATAATGAAAAACTGTTTTTT. This sequence encodes CSVLVANNEKLFF. The whole variable domain, filled in from reference TRBV29-1 and TRBJ1-4, reads SAVISQKPSRDICQRGTSLTIQCQVDSQVTMMFWYRQQPGQSLTLIATANQGSEATYESGFVIDKFPISRPNLTFSTLTVSNMSPEDSSIYLCSVLVANNEKLFFGSGTQLSVL.